Listed below are T cell receptor beta chains from one sample, sequenced in a study of blood T cell repertoires in COVID-19. Clones were sequenced by immunoSEQ multiplex PCR, and TCRdb holds only the in-frame ones, with some missing. The sample lists some 70,000 clones, 84% occurring once. Material: peripheral blood. The source is a woman aged 55-75 years with acute or convalescent COVID-19. Both conserved end residues are part of each CDR3. The D gene is left open where the match is weak. Clone size is given for some rows only: seen once, a few or many times, or a class if the clone is expanded.

clone_size,j_call,d_call,v_call,cdr3_nt,cdr3_aa
NA,TRBJ1-5,NA,TRBV2,TGTGCCAGCAGTGAAGCAGGGGGCAATCAGCCCCAGCATTTT,CASSEAGGNQPQHF
NA,TRBJ2-1,TRBD1,TRBV5-1,TGCGCCAGCAGCGTTACGATTGGACAGGGCTATGAGCAGTTCTTC,CASSVTIGQGYEQFF
NA,TRBJ1-5,NA,TRBV6-1,TGTGCCAGCAGTGATCTTTTTGGCAATCAGCCCCAGCATTTT,CASSDLFGNQPQHF
NA,TRBJ1-2,NA,TRBV4-2,TGTGCCAGCAGCCAAGGGACAGCAGTAACCTCTAACTATGGCTACACCTTC,CASSQGTAVTSNYGYTF
NA,TRBJ1-3,TRBD1,TRBV23-1,TGCGCCAGCAGTCAATCGACAGGGGCCAGCTCTGGAAACACCATATATTTT,CASSQSTGASSGNTIYF
NA,TRBJ2-7,TRBD1,TRBV2,TGTGCCAGCAGCCGACAGGGACCCTCCTACGAGCAGTACTTC,CASSRQGPSYEQYF
NA,TRBJ1-2,TRBD1,TRBV5-1,TGCGCCAGCAGCTTTGACAGGACAGGGGACTACACCTTC,CASSFDRTGDYTF
NA,TRBJ2-3,NA,TRBV12-3/TRBV12-4,TGTGCCAGCAGCCTAAGAACAGATACGCAGTATTTT,CASSLRTDTQYF
NA,TRBJ1-4,TRBD1,TRBV16,TGTGCCAGCAGCCGACAGGGGGCGAGGGAAAAACTGTTTTTT,CASSRQGAREKLFF
few,TRBJ1-5,NA,TRBV6-2/TRBV6-3,TGTGCCAGCAGTCCCCGAACAGGTTACGCTCTTCAGCCCCAGCATTTT,CASSPRTGYALQPQHF
few,TRBJ1-4,NA,TRBV11-2,TGTGCCAGCAGCCTAGCCGCAGGGACTAATGAAAAACTGTTTTTT,CASSLAAGTNEKLFF
once,TRBJ1-2,NA,TRBV19,TGTGCCAGTAGAGCGGACGCGACTAACTATGGCTACACCTTC,CASRADATNYGYTF
NA,TRBJ2-7,TRBD1,TRBV19,TGTGCCAGTAGTATCCCGGGACAGAGCTCCTACGAGCAGTACTTC,CASSIPGQSSYEQYF
NA,TRBJ2-3,NA,TRBV4-1,TGCGCCAGCAGCCTCAAGGGGGATACGCAGTATTTT,CASSLKGDTQYF
NA,TRBJ1-4,TRBD1,TRBV5-1,TGCGCCAGCAGCGTGACAGGGTTTCCTAATGAAAAACTGTTTTTT,CASSVTGFPNEKLFF
NA,TRBJ2-4,TRBD2,TRBV2,TGTGCCAGCCAAAATGCGGGAGGCGGGGACATTCAGTACTTC,CASQNAGGGDIQYF
NA,TRBJ1-2,TRBD1,TRBV12-3/TRBV12-4,TGTGCCAGCTTCTCCGGACAGGGGGATGGCTACACCTTC,CASFSGQGDGYTF
NA,TRBJ2-7,TRBD2,TRBV7-9,TGTGCCAGCAGCTTCTCGGCGGGGGGGCCCGACGAGCAGTACTTC,CASSFSAGGPDEQYF
NA,TRBJ1-1,NA,TRBV5-4,TGTGCCAGCAGCTCCGTGAGTCCCCTTCAGGACACTGAAGCTTTCTTT,CASSSVSPLQDTEAFF
NA,TRBJ1-1,NA,TRBV11-2,TGTGCCAGCAGCTTAGCCAGGACTGTGAACACTGAAGCTTTCTTT,CASSLARTVNTEAFF
few,TRBJ2-7,NA,TRBV19,TGTGCCAGTAGGTTGAGATTCTCCTACGAGCAGTACTTC,CASRLRFSYEQYF
NA,TRBJ1-6,TRBD1,TRBV6-5,TGTGCCAGCAGCTACGGACAGGGAAATTCACCCCTCCACTTT,CASSYGQGNSPLHF
NA,TRBJ2-1,NA,TRBV5-1,TGCGCCAGCAGCTCCCAACTCAATGAGCAGTTCTTC,CASSSQLNEQFF
NA,TRBJ1-6,NA,TRBV9,TGTGCCAGCAGCGTAGCAGTGAATTCACCCCTCCACTTT,CASSVAVNSPLHF
NA,TRBJ1-5,NA,TRBV6-5,TGTGCCAGCGGAGGAGTTTATAGCAATCAGCCCCAGCATTTT,CASGGVYSNQPQHF
NA,TRBJ2-7,TRBD2,TRBV6-5,TGTGCCAGCAGTTACCCCCTAGCGGGGGGTACCTACGAGCAGTACTTC,CASSYPLAGGTYEQYF
NA,TRBJ2-2,TRBD2,TRBV4-2,TGTGCCAGCAGCCCCGGGACTACGAACACCGGGGAGCTGTTTTTT,CASSPGTTNTGELFF
NA,TRBJ2-1,TRBD2,TRBV5-1,TGCGCCAGCAGCTTGGCGACTAGCGGCAATGAGCAGTTCTTC,CASSLATSGNEQFF
NA,TRBJ1-1,NA,TRBV7-8,TGTGCCAGCAGCTTAGAACAGGGTTTTCTCATCACTGAAGCTTTCTTT,CASSLEQGFLITEAFF
once,TRBJ2-3,TRBD1,TRBV18,TGTGCCAGCTCACAGGGGGCTTACACAGATACGCAGTATTTT,CASSQGAYTDTQYF
NA,TRBJ1-1,TRBD1,TRBV7-2,TGTGCCAGCAGCTTCAGGACAGGGGGCACTGAAGCTTTCTTT,CASSFRTGGTEAFF
NA,TRBJ2-7,TRBD1,TRBV7-8,TGTGCCAGCAGCTCGACAGGGACCTACGAGCAGTACTTC,CASSSTGTYEQYF
few,TRBJ2-3,TRBD2,TRBV6-5,TGTGCCAGCAGTTCCCCGAGCGGGGCGATCACAGATACGCAGTATTTT,CASSSPSGAITDTQYF
NA,TRBJ1-1,TRBD1,TRBV19,TGTGCCAGTAGTATAGTTTGGACAGGGCGCACTGAAGCTTTCTTT,CASSIVWTGRTEAFF
NA,TRBJ2-7,NA,TRBV5-1,TGCGCCAGCAGCTTAGAGTCCGTGGCGGGGGCCTCCTACGAGCAGTACTTC,CASSLESVAGASYEQYF
NA,TRBJ2-5,NA,TRBV19,TGTGCCAGTAGTACGGGATTCACAGGGGAGACCCAGTACTTC,CASSTGFTGETQYF
NA,TRBJ1-3,TRBD1,TRBV7-6,TGTGCCAGCAGCGTAGGGACAGCGAGGGCTGCTGGAAACACCATATATTTT,CASSVGTARAAGNTIYF
once,TRBJ1-4,TRBD1,TRBV4-1,TGCGCCAGCAGCCAGGGGACAGGGCCCGGAGAAAAACTGTTTTTT,CASSQGTGPGEKLFF
few,TRBJ1-5,NA,TRBV7-2,TGTGCCAGCAGCTCCAGCAGTGGGGGGCAGCCCCAGCATTTT,CASSSSSGGQPQHF
NA,TRBJ1-4,NA,TRBV30,TGTGCCTGGGGGGGGAGAGGTAATGAAAAACTGTTTTTT,CAWGGRGNEKLFF
NA,TRBJ2-3,TRBD1,TRBV10-3,TGTGCCATCGGGCGACAGGGATCGAGCACAGATACGCAGTATTTT,CAIGRQGSSTDTQYF